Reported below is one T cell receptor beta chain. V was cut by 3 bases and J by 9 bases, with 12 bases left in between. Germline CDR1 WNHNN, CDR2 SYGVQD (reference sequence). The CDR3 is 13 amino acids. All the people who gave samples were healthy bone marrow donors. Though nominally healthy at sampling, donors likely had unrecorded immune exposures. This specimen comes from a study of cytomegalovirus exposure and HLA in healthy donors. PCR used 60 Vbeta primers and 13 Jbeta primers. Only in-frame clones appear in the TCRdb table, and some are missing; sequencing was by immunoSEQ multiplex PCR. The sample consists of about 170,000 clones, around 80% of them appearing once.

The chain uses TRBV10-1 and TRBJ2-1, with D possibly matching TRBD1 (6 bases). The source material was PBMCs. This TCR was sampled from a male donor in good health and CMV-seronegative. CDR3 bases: TGCGCCAGCAGTGAATCAGGGGCGGGTGAGCAGTTCTTC. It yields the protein CASSESGAGEQFF.